The entry that follows covers one T cell receptor (beta chain) sequence. This record belongs to a study of T cells after yellow fever vaccination. Each CDR3 protein gets one entry after TCRdb re-called the 5' RACE reads with MiXCR. The table has some 400,000 distinct CDR3 sequences, over 15% seen once; the top ten hold roughly a sixth. The source material was PBMCs, sampled before the yellow fever booster vaccination. The sequence derives from a man between 18 and 29 years old who received the YFV17D yellow fever vaccine.

CDR3 bases: TGTGCCAGCAGCCAACCGGACCAGGGGAAGGAGACCCAGTACTTC. Amino acids: CASSQPDQGKETQYF. This chain uses TRBV3-1 with TRBJ2-5; weak D call: TRBD1 (6 bases). The V gene's germline CDR1 is LGHDT and CDR2 YNNKEL (reference sequence). The CDR3 has 15 amino acids. Trimming removed 2 bases from V and 5 bases from J, with 15 bases in between.